What follows are 25 T cell receptor beta chains derived from one specimen sequenced in a study of blood T cell repertoires in COVID-19. Clones were read by immunoSEQ multiplex PCR, and TCRdb kept only the in-frame ones, dropping some. The sample holds about 140,000 clones, roughly 80% seen once. The sequencing sample was made of peripheral blood. The receptors shown here come from a man aged 70-80 years who had recovered from COVID-19.

The chain links TRBV6-1 to TRBJ2-3; 10 bases align to TRBD2. The length of the CDR3 is 16 residues. V lost 4 bases, J lost 4 bases, and 8 bases stayed unmatched. Germline V gives CDR1 MNHNS, CDR2 SASEGT. CDR3 region: CASSVVAGGNSDTQYF. The CDR3 DNA reads TGTGCCAGCAGTGTGGTAGCGGGAGGAAATTCAGATACGCAGTATTTT.

This clone was observed a few times. The chain links TRBV9 to TRBJ2-1, with 13 nucleotides matching TRBD2. Losses at the gene ends were 4 bases for V and 7 bases for J; bases not matched to a gene: 5. This CDR3 comprises 15 residues. Germline V gene lookup returns CDR1 SGDLS and CDR2 YYNGEE. In DNA form, the CDR3 reads TGTGCCAGCAGCAGGACGACTAGCGGGAGGAATGAGCAGTTCTTC. Translation: CASSRTTSGRNEQFF.

The chain links TRBV4-2 to TRBJ2-1; TRBD2 aligns across 10 bases. This CDR3 is built from 17 residues. Trimming took 2 bases from V and 0 from J; bases not matched to a gene: 4. The germline V gene encodes CDR1 LGHNA and CDR2 YNFKEQ. CDR3 residues: CASSQKGLAASYNEQFF. The CDR3 nucleotides read TGTGCCAGCAGCCAAAAAGGACTAGCGGCCTCCTACAATGAGCAGTTCTTC.

The rearrangement uses TRBV5-4 and TRBJ2-3; 14 bases match TRBD2. In germline, CDR1 is SGHNT, CDR2 YYREEE (reference sequence). V lost 4 bases to trimming and J lost 2 bases; unmatched junction nucleotides: 6. There are 17 residues in the CDR3. The CDR3, as DNA: TGTGCCAGCAGCCCCAGGACTAGCGGGAGGAACACAGATACGCAGTATTTT. This codes for CASSPRTSGRNTDTQYF.

This clone has only one observation. The chain has TRBV5-5 and TRBJ1-6; D gene uncertain. This CDR3 spans 17 amino acids. CDR1 is SGHKS, CDR2 YYEKEE, per germline (reference sequence). Trimming stripped 4 bases from V and 1 base from J, with 15 bases between. The CDR3 sequence: CASSPELIQSYNSPLHF. The CDR3 nucleotides are TGTGCCAGCAGCCCCGAACTAATCCAGTCCTATAATTCACCCCTCCACTTT. Combining the CDR3 with reference TRBV5-5 and TRBJ1-6 gives the whole variable domain DAGVTQSPTHLIKTRGQQVTLRCSPISGHKSVSWYQQVLGQGPQFIFQYYEKEERGRGNFPDRFSARQFPNYSSELNVNALLLGDSALYLCASSPELIQSYNSPLHFGNGTRLTVT.

This clone has just one count. At one end the junction does not follow the germline gene, possibly because of a read error. This chain connects TRBV6-2 or TRBV6-3 to TRBJ2-2; D remains ambiguous. The CDR3 totals 13 residues. Germline V CDR1 and CDR2: MNHEY, SVGEGT. CDR3 nucleotides: TGTGCCAGCAGGTACTCCCTTGCCGGGGAGCTGTTTTTT. Its translation is CASRYSLAGELFF.

J is TRBJ1-2 and V is TRBV12-3 or TRBV12-4; D remains unclear. This CDR3 has 12 residues. V was clipped by 1 base and J by 7 bases, with 7 bases between them. The CDR3: CASSLVRGGYTF. The CDR3 nucleotides read TGTGCCAGCAGTTTAGTTCGGGGTGGCTACACCTTC.

Only one count was recorded for this clone. This chain joins TRBV5-1 and TRBJ2-2; 9 bases agree with TRBD1. CDR1 and CDR2 from the germline V gene are SGHRS and YFSETQ. This CDR3 is 15 amino acids long. The ends lost 5 bases at V and 1 base at J; junction bases unmatched: 3. The CDR3 spells CASSRGQGNTGELFF. The CDR3 DNA reads as TGCGCCAGCAGTCGGGGACAGGGGAACACCGGGGAGCTGTTTTTT.

The J gene is TRBJ2-7, the V gene TRBV7-9, with 8 bases identical to TRBD2. The ends lost 5 bases at V and 2 bases at J; junction bases unmatched: 5. This CDR3 comprises 14 residues. Germline V lookup: CDR1 SEHNR, CDR2 FQNEAQ (reference sequence). The CDR3, as DNA: TGTGCCAGCAGCGCCGGACTAGCAACCTACGAGCAGTACTTC. As protein: CASSAGLATYEQYF.

J is TRBJ2-7 and V is TRBV19; a possible D gene is TRBD2 (6 bases). V was shortened by 2 bases and J by 5 bases, with 10 bases between the two germline ends. The CDR3 totals 13 residues. Germline CDR1 is LNHDA and CDR2 is SQIVND (reference sequence). CDR3 amino acids: CASSIYPGDEQYF. CDR3 bases: TGTGCCAGTAGTATATACCCGGGGGACGAGCAGTACTTC.

J is TRBJ2-1 and V is TRBV30; TRBD1 matches at 8 bases. This CDR3 has 15 residues. After removal of 0 bases from V and 8 bases from J, the junction contained 9 bases not matched to a gene. Germline V CDR1 and CDR2: GTSNPN, SVGIG (reference sequence). The CDR3 loop is CAWSVPPGGWDEQFF. The CDR3, as DNA: TGTGCCTGGAGTGTACCGCCAGGGGGCTGGGATGAGCAGTTCTTC.

The count of this clone is one. The J gene is TRBJ2-1, the V gene TRBV4-2; D possibly corresponds to TRBD2 (6 bases). Trimming removed 1 base from V and 6 bases from J, with 16 bases in between. Germline V gene sequence: CDR1 LGHNA, CDR2 YNFKEQ. CDR3 length: 16 amino acids. As DNA, the CDR3 is TGTGCCAGCAGCCAAGCGGGACTGTCCGCCTCCAATGAGCAGTTCTTC. Translating it yields CASSQAGLSASNEQFF.

The chain has TRBV7-9 and TRBJ2-7; 7 bases align to TRBD1. This CDR3 is 16 amino acids long. V was pared by 2 bases and J by 1 base, with 8 bases of the junction left unmatched. Germline V gene data show CDR1 as SEHNR and CDR2 as FQNEAQ (reference sequence). CDR3: CASSLTGTENSYEQYF. Here the CDR3 DNA reads TGTGCCAGCAGCTTAACCGGGACAGAAAATTCCTACGAGCAGTACTTC.

The chain carries TRBV29-1 and TRBJ2-1; a possible D gene is TRBD2 (6 bases). The germline V and J ends were trimmed by 1 base and 7 bases, with 14 bases remaining between them. The germline CDR1 and CDR2 sequences are SQVTM and ANQGSEA. The CDR3 loop spans 14 amino acids. The DNA for the CDR3 is TGCAGCGTTGAAGGGGTAGCGGAGCTTAATGAGCAGTTCTTC. Translating it yields CSVEGVAELNEQFF.

The rearrangement links TRBV28 to TRBJ2-2; 10 bases are shared with TRBD2. J was trimmed by 7 bases and V by 4 bases; bases with no gene match: 15. Germline CDR1 MDHEN, CDR2 SYDVKM. The CDR3 covers 18 residues. DNA for the CDR3: TGTGCCAGCAGTTATGTAAAGAAGCTAGCGGGAGCTGTCGGGGAGCTGTTTTTT. Protein sequence: CASSYVKKLAGAVGELFF.

This chain connects TRBV2 to TRBJ2-7; 13 positions match TRBD2. V trimming: 6 bases; J trimming: 3 bases; junction bases outside the gene matches: 2. Germline-derived CDR1 and CDR2 are SNHLY and FYNNEI. CDR3 length equals 14 residues. CDR3 protein: CASRGTSGIYEQYF. CDR3 bases: TGTGCCAGCAGAGGGACTAGCGGGATCTACGAGCAGTACTTC.

The chain couples TRBV3-1 (or the pseudogene TRBV3-2) to TRBJ2-6; possibly TRBD2 for D (7 bases). The germline V and J ends were trimmed by 1 base and 2 bases, with 12 bases remaining between them. In germline, CDR1 is LGHDT, CDR2 YNNKEL (reference sequence). This CDR3 comprises 17 residues. The CDR3 DNA reads as TGTGCCAGCAGCCAAGGTCCGGGGGGCGCTGGGGCCAACGTCCTGACTTTC. Translation gives CASSQGPGGAGANVLTF.

This chain joins TRBV5-4 and TRBJ2-5; 8 nucleotides match TRBD2. Per the germline V gene, CDR1 is SGHNT and CDR2 is YYREEE (reference sequence). The V segment lost 4 bases and the J segment 5 bases; nucleotides outside the gene matches: 4. The CDR3 runs 13 residues. CDR3 protein: CASSPGTSETQYF. The CDR3 nucleotides are TGTGCCAGCAGCCCGGGGACTAGTGAGACCCAGTACTTC.

This clone was detected a few times. In DNA form, the CDR3 reads TGTGCCAGCAGTTATACTACAGGGGGCGGTCAGCCCCAGCATTTT. It encodes CASSYTTGGGQPQHF. The chain combines TRBV6-5 with TRBJ1-5; 9 bases map to TRBD1. J was trimmed by 6 bases and V by 3 bases; bases with no gene match: 6. CDR3 length equals 15 residues. The germline CDR1 and CDR2 sequences are MNHEY and SVGAGI.

This clone has a single count. This chain uses TRBV6-5 with TRBJ1-2, with D tentatively TRBD1 (6 bases). The CDR3 runs to 13 residues. V lost 5 bases, J lost 2 bases, and 9 bases lay in between. Germline loops: CDR1 MNHEY, CDR2 SVGAGI. CDR3 protein: CASSITGNYGYTF. Written as DNA, the CDR3 is TGTGCCAGCAGTATAACAGGGAACTATGGCTACACCTTC.

This clone was seen a single time. The chain links TRBV3-1 (or the pseudogene TRBV3-2) to TRBJ2-5; TRBD1 matches at 7 bases. The CDR3 length is 15 residues. Germline V lookup: CDR1 LGHDT, CDR2 YNNKEL (reference sequence). Trimming at V came to 5 bases and at J to 0 bases, leaving 6 bases not matched to a gene. The CDR3 sequence: CASSSGTVYQETQYF. The CDR3 region has the DNA TGTGCCAGCAGCAGTGGGACAGTCTACCAAGAGACCCAGTACTTC.

This clone showed up just a few times. The rearrangement links TRBV6-6 to TRBJ2-7, with 7 bases matching TRBD2. V shed 5 bases, J shed 6 bases, and the junction held 10 bases outside the gene matches. CDR3 length: 14 amino acids. From germline, CDR1 is MNHNY and CDR2 SVGAGI (reference sequence). The CDR3 region is CASSERDPVREQYF. The DNA for the CDR3 is TGTGCCAGCAGTGAGCGGGACCCGGTACGCGAGCAGTACTTC.

The gene calls are TRBV10-1 and TRBJ2-1; 7 nucleotides align to TRBD2. The trim removed 5 bases at V and 5 bases at J, leaving 9 bases unmatched. The V gene's germline CDR1 is WNHNN and CDR2 SYGVQD (reference sequence). There are 15 residues in the CDR3. The CDR3 DNA is TGCGCCAGCAGTCTTTCTGGGAGGGCCGACAATGAGCAGTTCTTC. It translates to CASSLSGRADNEQFF.

The chain couples TRBV6-7 to TRBJ2-2; TRBD1 aligns across 11 bases. TRBV6-7 is given ORF status, its function remaining uncertain. The CDR3 sequence is 20 residues long. Trimming cost V 2 bases and J 1 base; bases outside gene matches: 12. For the CDR3, the DNA is TGTGCCAGCAGTTACCGCACCGGGACAGGGGGACGTTTGAACACCGGGGAGCTGTTTTTT. This codes for CASSYRTGTGGRLNTGELFF.

This clone has a single count. This rearrangement joins TRBV19 to TRBJ1-2, with TRBD1 matching 10 bases. CDR1 and CDR2 (germline): LNHDA, SQIVND (reference sequence). This CDR3 has 14 amino acids. The CDR3 DNA reads TGTGGTTGCTCCTCGACAGGGGGCTGGTATGGCTACACCTTC. Its protein product is CGCSSTGGWYGYTF.